The 18 T cell receptor beta chains in this list originate from one sample, sequenced in a study of blood T cell repertoires in COVID-19. Here immunoSEQ multiplex PCR was the method, and the copy in TCRdb shows in-frame clones only, minus some. This table has roughly 86,000 clones, 85% appearing once. The sequenced sample consisted of peripheral blood. The receptors derive from a man aged 45 to 65 with acute or convalescent COVID-19.

This clone has a single count. This chain joins TRBV9 and TRBJ2-7, with TRBD2 matching over 8 bases. The germline V gene has CDR1 SGDLS and CDR2 YYNGEE. Unmatched junction bases numbered 12, after V lost 4 bases and J lost 3 bases. The CDR3 loop spans 16 amino acids. Here the CDR3 reads CASSPREGGGIYEQYF. The CDR3 bases are TGTGCCAGCAGCCCCCGGGAGGGCGGGGGGATCTACGAGCAGTACTTC.

The V gene is TRBV25-1, the J gene TRBJ1-1; D possibly corresponds to TRBD1 (5 bases). From germline, CDR1 is MGHDK and CDR2 SYGVNS. The CDR3 consists of 14 residues. V lost 1 base, J lost 11 bases, and 17 bases lay in between. The chain's CDR3 is CASSESGGNVGAFF. The CDR3 DNA is TGTGCCAGCAGTGAATCGGGGGGGAACGTTGGCGCTTTCTTT.

The V and J genes are TRBV5-4 and TRBJ2-7, with 10 bases fitting TRBD1. Germline V gene data show CDR1 as SGHNT and CDR2 as YYREEE (reference sequence). CDR3 length equals 14 residues. Unmatched junction bases numbered 6, after V lost 4 bases and J lost 5 bases. The CDR3 protein is CASSLGTGVDEQYF. Written as DNA, the CDR3 is TGTGCCAGCAGCCTCGGGACAGGGGTCGACGAGCAGTACTTC.

The chain is built from TRBV5-1 and TRBJ2-3; 11 positions agree with TRBD2. Germline loops: CDR1 SGHRS, CDR2 YFSETQ. Trimming removed 4 bases from V and 0 bases from J; junction bases left unmatched: 10. This CDR3 has 18 residues. CDR3 in DNA: TGCGCCAGCAGCCAAGGGGCTAGCGGGAGGATTAGCACAGATACGCAGTATTTT. Translated, it gives CASSQGASGRISTDTQYF.

This clone is labeled medium-sized (0.01 to 0.1%). The rearrangement links TRBV6-2 or TRBV6-3 to TRBJ2-7; 8 positions match TRBD1. In germline, CDR1 is MNHEY, CDR2 SVGEGT. CDR3 length: 15 residues. Trimming at V came to 2 bases and at J to 5 bases, leaving 8 bases not matched to a gene. The CDR3 coding sequence is TGTGCCAGCAGTTACGGACAGGGAAACTGGGACGAGCAGTACTTC. The encoded protein is CASSYGQGNWDEQYF.

The chain has TRBV19 and TRBJ2-1; 12 bases map to TRBD2. The germline V gene encodes CDR1 LNHDA and CDR2 SQIVND (reference sequence). The V gene end was trimmed by 6 bases and the J gene end by 7 bases; junction bases not matched to a gene: 7. The CDR3 runs 15 residues. The CDR3 region is CASSLTSGSLNEQFF. The CDR3 region has the DNA TGTGCCAGTAGCCTGACTAGCGGGAGCCTGAATGAGCAGTTCTTC.

The chain carries TRBV19 and TRBJ2-5, with 8 nucleotides matching TRBD1. The CDR3 runs 14 residues. J was trimmed by 5 bases and V by 5 bases; bases with no gene match: 7. From germline, CDR1 is LNHDA and CDR2 SQIVND (reference sequence). The CDR3 region is CASSSDRGGETQYF. DNA for the CDR3: TGTGCCAGTAGTTCTGACAGGGGTGGGGAGACCCAGTACTTC.

The chain is built from TRBV9 and TRBJ1-1; weak D call: TRBD1 (5 bases). V lost 0 bases and J 1 base, leaving 10 bases between the germline ends. The CDR3 extends over 15 amino acids. CDR1 and CDR2 from the germline V gene are SGDLS and YYNGEE. CDR3 DNA sequence: TGTGCCAGCAGCGTAGGGGGCGCTGGGAACACTGAAGCTTTCTTT. Translating it yields CASSVGGAGNTEAFF. The full variable domain, its missing parts supplied by reference TRBV9 and TRBJ1-1, is DSGVTQTPKHLITATGQRVTLRCSPRSGDLSVYWYQQSLDQGLQFLIQYYNGEERAKGNILERFSAQQFPDLHSELNLSSLELGDSALYFCASSVGGAGNTEAFFGQGTRLTVV.

The chain couples TRBV7-2 to TRBJ1-2, with D possibly TRBD1 on 5 matching bases. V was clipped by 1 base and J by 4 bases, with 10 bases between them. The CDR3 covers 14 residues. In germline, CDR1 is SGHTA, CDR2 FQGNSA. CDR3 sequence (DNA): TGTGCCAGCAGCTTAGGGCGGGGGTTCTATGGCTACACCTTC. Translating gives CASSLGRGFYGYTF. The complete variable domain, with remaining parts taken from reference TRBV7-2 and TRBJ1-2, reads GAGVSQSPSNKVTEKGKDVELRCDPISGHTALYWYRQSLGQGLEFLIYFQGNSAPDKSGLPSDRFSAERTGGSVSTLTIQRTQQEDSAVYLCASSLGRGFYGYTFGSGTRLTVV.

This clone was seen only once. The V call is TRBV9, the J call TRBJ1-4; 7 nucleotides agree with TRBD1. V shed 3 bases, J shed 4 bases, and the junction held 9 bases outside the gene matches. In germline, CDR1 is SGDLS, CDR2 YYNGEE. The CDR3 loop spans 16 amino acids. CDR3 nucleotide sequence: TGTGCCAGCAGCGCCGACAGGGATTGGGGTAATGAAAAACTGTTTTTT. It codes for CASSADRDWGNEKLFF.

This clone has just one count. The chain carries TRBV7-8 and TRBJ1-1, with D perhaps TRBD1 (6 bases). Trimming pared 6 bases from V and 5 bases from J, leaving 16 bases between. The germline CDR1 and CDR2 sequences are SGHVS and FQNEAQ. The CDR3 covers 14 residues. DNA of the CDR3: TGTGCCAGCAGATTCACAGGGTATGGAACTGAAGCTTTCTTT. It specifies CASRFTGYGTEAFF.

In its sample, this clone was seen a few times. The chain joins TRBV7-2 to TRBJ2-7, with D possibly being TRBD1 (6 bases). V lost 2 bases and J lost 4, with 21 bases in between. CDR1 is SGHTA and CDR2 is FQGNSA in the germline V gene. CDR3 length: 17 amino acids. This CDR3 is CASSLLQGSTGWYEQYF. The CDR3 DNA reads TGTGCCAGCAGCTTATTACAAGGGTCGACAGGTTGGTACGAGCAGTACTTC. Together with reference TRBV7-2 and TRBJ2-7, the CDR3 gives the full variable domain: GAGVSQSPSNKVTEKGKDVELRCDPISGHTALYWYRQSLGQGLEFLIYFQGNSAPDKSGLPSDRFSAERTGGSVSTLTIQRTQQEDSAVYLCASSLLQGSTGWYEQYFGPGTRLTVT.

The genes are TRBV30 and TRBJ2-2, with TRBD2 matching over 11 bases. The CDR3 is made up of 14 amino acids. With 5 bases clipped from V and 1 base from J, the junction kept 0 bases outside the gene matches. CDR1 GTSNPN and CDR2 SVGIG come from the germline V gene (reference sequence). The CDR3: CAWGLAGNTGELFF. The CDR3 DNA is TGTGCCTGGGGACTAGCGGGGAACACCGGGGAGCTGTTTTTT. The variable domain in full, with the rest retrieved from reference TRBV30 and TRBJ2-2, is SQTIHQWPATLVQPVGSPLSLECTVEGTSNPNLYWYRQAAGRGLQLLFYSVGIGQISSEVPQNLSASRPQDRQFILSSKKLLLSDSGFYLCAWGLAGNTGELFFGEGSRLTVL.

The chain recombines TRBV9 with TRBJ2-2; 9 positions match TRBD1. V lost 4 bases and J lost 4; bases outside the gene matches: 14. Germline CDR1 reads SGDLS; CDR2 reads YYNGEE. The CDR3 loop spans 18 amino acids. The CDR3, as DNA: TGTGCCAGCAGCCCAACAGGGGGCTCAGGAGCGTTCACCGGGGAGCTGTTTTTT. Its protein is CASSPTGGSGAFTGELFF.

This sequence joins TRBV19 and TRBJ1-1, with D perhaps matching TRBD1 (5 bases). The CDR3 is 17 amino acids. V was shortened by 8 bases and J by 0 bases, with 22 bases between the two germline ends. The germline V gene encodes CDR1 LNHDA and CDR2 SQIVND (reference sequence). CDR3 bases: TGTGCCAGTTCTTTTCAAGTGAGCCACAGGATGAACACTGAAGCTTTCTTT. Translation gives CASSFQVSHRMNTEAFF.

The chain links TRBV2 to TRBJ1-1, with D uncertain. CDR1 is SNHLY, CDR2 FYNNEI, per germline. There are 14 residues in the CDR3. Trimming pared 6 bases from V and 6 bases from J, leaving 17 bases between. The chain's CDR3 is CASSSTQSRAEAFF. The CDR3 nucleotides read TGTGCCAGCAGCTCGACTCAAAGTCGGGCTGAAGCTTTCTTT.

The chain couples TRBV19 to TRBJ1-4, with no clear D. V was shortened by 8 bases and J by 0 bases, with 13 bases between the two germline ends. The CDR3 is 15 residues long. Germline loops: CDR1 LNHDA, CDR2 SQIVND (reference sequence). CDR3 region: CASRLSAPTNEKLFF. CDR3 nucleotides: TGTGCCAGTCGCTTGAGCGCGCCAACTAATGAAAAACTGTTTTTT.

This clone was recorded only once. V gene TRBV19 combines with J gene TRBJ2-5, with 14 bases lining up with TRBD2. The germline V gene has CDR1 LNHDA and CDR2 SQIVND (reference sequence). CDR3 length: 17 amino acids. J gave up 5 bases and V 1 base, and 6 bases lay outside the gene matches. The CDR3 sequence: CASSIGTSGRRWETQYF. The CDR3 DNA is TGTGCCAGTAGTATAGGGACTAGCGGGAGGCGTTGGGAGACCCAGTACTTC.